Shown below are 17 T cell receptor beta chains from a single sample sequenced in a study of blood T cells in healthy people across ages. Combining a sample-barcoded 5' primer with a J-beta primer mix, a second PCR ran for about 6 to 12 cycles. MiXCR was run by TCRdb on the 5' RACE reads, yielding one entry per CDR3 protein. The sample has over 700,000 distinct CDR3 sequences, 25% seen once. These data also featured in a second study, about T cells of mothers and their children.

The sample comprised blood. The receptors here all came from a boy aged 5-17 years in good health.

This clonotype was counted once. V gene TRBV6-2 or TRBV6-3 combines with J gene TRBJ2-1; tentative D call: TRBD2 (7 bases). V lost 2 bases and J lost 7, with 15 bases in between. Germline lookup yields CDR1 MNHEY and CDR2 SVGEGT. The CDR3 spans 15 residues. The CDR3 nucleotides are TGTGCCAGCAGTTACGAGGGGGGGCCCGGGAATGAGCAGTTCTTC. As protein: CASSYEGGPGNEQFF.

V usage is TRBV6-4 and J usage is TRBJ1-1; 7 bases map to TRBD1. Germline loops: CDR1 MRHNA, CDR2 SNTAGT. This CDR3 is built from 16 residues. The ends lost 2 bases at V and 5 bases at J; junction bases unmatched: 11. The DNA of the CDR3 is TGTGCCAGCAGTGACCCTCGACAGGGCGGAGATACTGAAGCTTTCTTT. Amino acids: CASSDPRQGGDTEAFF.

This chain connects TRBV7-2 to TRBJ1-5; 8 bases align to TRBD1. Germline values: CDR1 SGHTA, CDR2 FQGNSA. There are 15 residues in the CDR3. V lost 3 bases and J lost 2; bases outside the gene matches: 3. CDR3 protein: CASSFETGGNQPQHF. DNA for the CDR3: TGTGCCAGCAGCTTTGAGACAGGGGGCAATCAGCCCCAGCATTTT.

In this sample, this clonotype turned up a few times. The CDR3 does not end in the conserved phenylalanine or tryptophan, so this is likely a read error. This sequence joins TRBV27 and TRBJ2-7; TRBD1 agrees at 10 bases. The CDR3 contains 15 residues. The germline gives CDR1 MNHEY, CDR2 SMNVEV (reference sequence). The V segment lost 3 bases and the J segment 5 bases; nucleotides outside the gene matches: 7. As DNA, the CDR3 is TGTGCCAGCAGTTTCATTCGGGACAGGGGCCACGAGCAGTACCTC. Translating gives CASSFIRDRGHEQYL.

This clonotype was observed a handful of times. The chain joins TRBV29-1 to TRBJ2-5; the D gene could be TRBD1 or TRBD2 (7 bases each). This CDR3 spans 19 amino acids. The V gene lost 2 bases and the J gene lost 2 bases, with 27 bases spanning the gap. Germline V gene lookup returns CDR1 SQVTM and CDR2 ANQGSEA. This CDR3 reads CSVERGGGDPNWLQETQYF. CDR3 nucleotides: TGCAGCGTTGAAAGGGGAGGGGGCGACCCTAACTGGTTACAAGAGACCCAGTACTTC.

This clonotype was counted only a few times. This chain uses TRBV12-3 or TRBV12-4 with TRBJ1-2; D gene uncertain. Trimming took 5 bases from V and 3 from J, leaving 16 bases between them. CDR3 length equals 15 residues. The CDR3 DNA reads TGTGCCAGCAGTCCCAGTGGCGGCGGGTACTATGGCTACACCTTC. As protein: CASSPSGGGYYGYTF.

CDR3 nucleotide sequence: TGCAGTGCTCCCCAAGGACTAGCGAGCCCAGATACGCAGTATTTT. It specifies CSAPQGLASPDTQYF. This sequence joins TRBV20-1 and TRBJ2-3; 9 nucleotides agree with TRBD2. The CDR3 is made up of 15 amino acids. Trimming removed 5 bases from V and 4 bases from J; junction bases left unmatched: 10. Germline V gives CDR1 DFQATT, CDR2 SNEGSKA (reference sequence).

This chain links TRBV28 with TRBJ1-4; no clear D gene. From germline, CDR1 is MDHEN and CDR2 SYDVKM. Trimming took off 5 bases at V and 5 bases at J, with 15 bases between the two ends. The CDR3 contains 15 residues. The DNA for the CDR3 is TGTGCCAGCAGTGGATCGACACTGCAGAATGAAAAACTGTTTTTT. Its protein product is CASSGSTLQNEKLFF.

This clonotype turned up a few times. The V and J genes are TRBV29-1 and TRBJ1-5, with D perhaps matching TRBD1 (6 bases). CDR3 length: 13 residues. V lost 5 bases and J lost 5, with 13 bases in between. Looked up from germline, CDR1 is SQVTM and CDR2 is ANQGSEA. CDR3 in amino acids: CSVRGTDDQPQHF. CDR3 in DNA: TGCAGCGTTAGGGGGACGGATGATCAGCCCCAGCATTTT. The variable domain in full, completed from reference TRBV29-1 and TRBJ1-5, reads SAVISQKPSRDICQRGTSLTIQCQVDSQVTMMFWYRQQPGQSLTLIATANQGSEATYESGFVIDKFPISRPNLTFSTLTVSNMSPEDSSIYLCSVRGTDDQPQHFGDGTRLSIL.

This clonotype has only a few counts. One end of the junction fails to match germline, which may point to a read error. The chain uses TRBV4-1 and TRBJ1-4; maybe TRBD1 (6 bases). The CDR3 spans 18 residues. Germline CDR1 is MGHRA and CDR2 is YSYEKL. CDR3 in DNA: TGTGCCAGCAGCCAAGTTTCAGGGGCCCCTGCAACTAATGAAAAACTGTTTTTT. This translates into CASSQVSGAPATNEKLFF.

This clonotype came up many times. This chain links TRBV7-8 with TRBJ2-5; 10 bases match TRBD1. The end of the DNA fits TRBJ2-7 better, so the J call may be wrong. CDR1 is SGHVS, CDR2 FQNEAQ, per germline. The CDR3 runs 14 residues. The CDR3 is CASSAGTGAYEQYF. CDR3 bases: TGTGCCAGCAGCGCCGGGACAGGGGCCTACGAGCAGTACTTC.

V usage is TRBV7-2 and J usage is TRBJ2-6; D is unclear. The CDR3 is 14 residues long. V was cut by 6 bases and J by 3 bases, with 9 bases left in between. Germline lookup yields CDR1 SGHTA and CDR2 FQGNSA. The CDR3 coding sequence is TGTGCCAGCAGTTCGTTGAATGGGGCCAACGTCCTGACTTTC. Its protein is CASSSLNGANVLTF.

In DNA, the CDR3 is TGTGCCAGCAGCGGACTTAATCGAGGGGATGGCTACACCTTC. It codes for CASSGLNRGDGYTF. The rearrangement joins TRBV9 to TRBJ1-2; D is possibly TRBD1 (5 bases). CDR3 size: 14 residues. Per the germline V gene, CDR1 is SGDLS and CDR2 is YYNGEE. The germline V and J ends were trimmed by 3 bases and 6 bases, with 15 bases remaining between them.

This clonotype was observed a few times. CDR3 nucleotide sequence: TGTGCCAGCAACCTACAGGGGGGTCCCGTGGATGAGCAGTTCTTC. This gives the protein CASNLQGGPVDEQFF. The chain is built from TRBV12-3 or TRBV12-4 and TRBJ2-1, with TRBD1 identical over 8 bases. V lost 7 bases to trimming and J lost 8 bases; unmatched junction nucleotides: 13. This CDR3 is 15 amino acids long.

The V and J genes are TRBV29-1 and TRBJ2-7; 7 bases match TRBD1. CDR1 SQVTM and CDR2 ANQGSEA come from the germline V gene. After removal of 4 bases from V and 1 base from J, the junction contained 4 bases not matched to a gene. The CDR3 runs to 13 residues. The CDR3 loop is CSVVSGGSYEQYF. CDR3 nucleotides: TGCAGCGTTGTGTCAGGGGGATCCTACGAGCAGTACTTC.

V is TRBV7-9 and J is TRBJ2-3; TRBD2 agrees at 7 bases. This CDR3 region has 16 residues. The germline CDR1 and CDR2 sequences are SEHNR and FQNEAQ (reference sequence). V trimming: 3 bases; J trimming: 2 bases; junction bases outside the gene matches: 8. The CDR3 spells CASSFSGRAVTDTQYF. The CDR3 nucleotides read TGTGCCAGCAGCTTTTCAGGGAGGGCCGTCACAGATACGCAGTATTTT.

The gene calls are TRBV28 and TRBJ2-3; D is unresolved. The germline V and J ends were trimmed by 7 bases and 4 bases, with 15 bases remaining between them. This CDR3 is built from 14 residues. Germline V gene data show CDR1 as MDHEN and CDR2 as SYDVKM. CDR3 in DNA: TGTGCCAGCATCCCGGCTGAGGTATCAGATACGCAGTATTTT. Its translation is CASIPAEVSDTQYF.